These 3 T cell receptor beta chains originate from one sample sequenced in a study of T cells in women clearing cervical HPV infection. The data were produced by immunoSEQ multiplex PCR, yet TCRdb's version contains in-frame clones alone and is incomplete. This sample's table reports about 27,000 clones. The specimen sequenced was blood buffy coat. The receptors here all came from a woman between 18 and 70 years old with a cervical HPV16 infection that either progressed to CIN3+ or cleared (not recorded which).

About this clone: The CDR3 goes on 3 residues after the read ends, and that part is filled in from the germline J gene. The chain combines TRBV10-1 with TRBJ2-1; TRBD2 matches at 9 bases. The length of the CDR3 is 16 residues. Trimming took 4 bases from V and 7 from J; bases not matched to a gene: 11. Germline V CDR1 and CDR2: WNHNN, SYGVQD (reference sequence). The CDR3 bases that were read are TGCGCCAGCAGTGCGTCTGGCGGGAGGGCCGAAAATGAG. Protein product: CASSASGGRAENE. Given in full, the CDR3 is CASSASGGRAENEQFF.

Partial CDR3 DNA: TGTGCCAGCAGCTTAGTTCGGGAGACC. This codes for CASSLVRET. The whole CDR3 sequence is CASSLVRETQYF. J is TRBJ2-5 and V is TRBV11-2; D remains ambiguous. Read sequence stops 3 residues before the CDR3 end, and the germline J gene provides the missing end. The CDR3 totals 12 residues. CDR1 SGHAT and CDR2 FQNNGV come from the germline V gene. V lost 1 base and J 5 bases, leaving 5 bases between the germline ends.

Comments on this clone: Read coverage stops 3 residues before the CDR3 terminus; the germline J gene supplies the remainder. The J gene is TRBJ2-5, the V gene TRBV30; D perhaps matches TRBD2 (5 bases). CDR1 is GTSNPN and CDR2 is SVGIG in the germline V gene (reference sequence). V was pared by 0 bases and J by 5 bases, with 10 bases between. The CDR3 has 13 residues. Partial CDR3 DNA: TGTGCCTGGAGTGTAAGGGAGCGGGAGACC. It encodes CAWSVRERET. The full CDR3 protein reads CAWSVRERETQYF.